A single sample gave rise to the 10 T cell receptor beta chains below, sequenced in a study of T cell responses to AZD1222 COVID-19 vaccine. The method was immunoSEQ multiplex PCR; TCRdb's version includes in-frame clones alone and lacks a portion of them. The table includes fewer than 95,000 clones, 85% to 90% detected once. The sequences come from peripheral blood, collected on day 0 of AZD1222 vaccination. Every receptor here comes from an adult in good health.

On this clone itself: Its ends do not fully match the called genes, so a read error is possible. The rearrangement uses TRBV6-1 and TRBJ2-3; TRBD2 agrees at 9 bases. Per germline, CDR1 MNHNS and CDR2 SASEGT. The CDR3 totals 15 residues. The CDR3 reads CASSKAGGNADTQYF. Here the CDR3 DNA reads TGTGCCAGCAGTAAAGCGGGAGGTAATGCAGATACGCAGTATTTT.

Only a few counts were recorded for this clone. The chain is built from TRBV6-5 and TRBJ2-7, with 7 bases identical to TRBD2. Germline-derived CDR1 and CDR2 are MNHEY and SVGAGI. The CDR3 sequence is 15 residues long. J was trimmed by 1 base and V by 6 bases; bases with no gene match: 9. In DNA, the CDR3 is TGTGCCAGCAGCCCGGGGGGACCGCGGTCCTACGAGCAGTACTTC. Translation gives CASSPGGPRSYEQYF.

The chain is built from TRBV29-1 and TRBJ2-3; 13 positions match TRBD2. The J segment lost 3 bases and the V segment lost 4 bases, leaving 13 bases of the junction unmatched. Looked up from germline, CDR1 is SQVTM and CDR2 is ANQGSEA. This CDR3 is built from 18 residues. CDR3 sequence reads: CSVAHDLTSGRKTDTQYF. In nucleotides, the CDR3 is TGCAGCGTTGCCCACGACCTGACTAGCGGGAGGAAGACAGATACGCAGTATTTT.

This clone was recorded once. The rearrangement links TRBV5-6 to TRBJ1-6; unclear D gene. V was cut by 4 bases and J by 4 bases, with 6 bases left in between. Germline V gene data show CDR1 as SGHDT and CDR2 as YYEEEE. CDR3 length: 13 amino acids. CDR3 sequence (DNA): TGTGCCAGCAGCAAGGATTATAATTCACCCCTCCACTTT. This gives the protein CASSKDYNSPLHF.

This clone was seen a handful of times. V and J are TRBV2 and TRBJ2-5; D not certain. Trimming cost V 7 bases and J 4 bases, with 10 bases left between them. The germline V gene encodes CDR1 SNHLY and CDR2 FYNNEI. This CDR3 is 12 amino acids long. The CDR3 sequence: CASTEGRETQYF. The CDR3 DNA reads as TGTGCCAGCACGGAAGGTAGAGAGACCCAGTACTTC.

The rearrangement joins TRBV7-2 to TRBJ2-3, with TRBD1 identical over 9 bases. The CDR3 spans 15 residues. Germline CDR1 SGHTA, CDR2 FQGNSA. Losses at the gene ends were 4 bases for V and 1 base for J; bases not matched to a gene: 3. The DNA for the CDR3 is TGTGCCAGCAGCTCCTACAGGGGGCGCACAGATACGCAGTATTTT. Its protein is CASSSYRGRTDTQYF.

The chain is built from TRBV28 and TRBJ2-4; tentative D call: TRBD2 (6 bases). Germline CDR1 MDHEN, CDR2 SYDVKM. The CDR3 is 15 amino acids. Trimming removed 4 bases at V and 8 bases at J, with 18 bases between. The CDR3 nucleotides are TGTGCCAGCAGTTCCTCTTTACGGGAGCGAGACATTCAGTACTTC. Its translation: CASSSSLRERDIQYF.

The chain couples TRBV5-4 to TRBJ2-6; D not certain. With 3 bases removed from V and 0 bases from J, the gap between germline ends came to 4 bases. Germline-derived CDR1 and CDR2 are SGHNT and YYREEE (reference sequence). The CDR3 consists of 14 residues. Here the CDR3 reads CASSSASGANVLTF. CDR3 DNA sequence: TGTGCCAGCAGCTCAGCCTCTGGGGCCAACGTCCTGACTTTC.

This chain links TRBV7-9 with TRBJ2-6; maybe TRBD1 (6 bases). The germline CDR1 and CDR2 sequences are SEHNR and FQNEAQ (reference sequence). The length of the CDR3 is 16 residues. Trimming shortened V by 5 bases and J by 3 bases, and 14 bases separated the two germline ends. In DNA, the CDR3 is TGTGCCAGCAGCCACCAGGGGTATAGTGGGGCCAACGTCCTGACTTTC. Translating it yields CASSHQGYSGANVLTF.

V gene TRBV4-3 combines with J gene TRBJ2-7; the D is unclear. Germline V gene sequence: CDR1 LGHNA, CDR2 YSLEER. The CDR3 totals 11 residues. Trimming cost V 1 base and J 6 bases, with 4 bases left between them. CDR3 coding DNA: TGCGCCAGCAGCCAAGGAAGCGAGCAGTACTTC. Encoded protein: CASSQGSEQYF.